This T cell receptor (beta chain) is from a study of graft-versus-host responses after intestinal transplantation. TCRdb's copy holds only in-frame clones and misses some; the assay was immunoSEQ multiplex PCR. The table records tens of thousands of clones, roughly 92% of them present only once. Details on this clone: The antigen remains undetermined.

Sequenced material: unstimulated CD4+ T cells sorted from spleen or lymph node cells, taken before intestinal transplant. This TCR was sampled from a human donor who received an intestinal transplant.

CDR3 residues: CASRSVDRVNSPLHF. CDR3 sequence (DNA): TGTGCCAGCAGGTCGGTAGACAGGGTCAATTCACCCCTCCACTTT. The chain uses TRBV27 and TRBJ1-6, with 7 bases lining up with TRBD1. Germline V gives CDR1 MNHEY, CDR2 SMNVEV (reference sequence). This CDR3 is built from 15 residues. J was trimmed by 7 bases and V by 6 bases; bases with no gene match: 9.